These 8 T cell receptor beta chains came from one sample sequenced in a study of CD8 T cells in Susac syndrome. An input of about 0.45 to 1 ug of RNA was subjected to reverse transcription using random hexamers. TCRdb called the immunoSEQ multiplex PCR reads again in MiXCR, with one record for every CDR3 protein. Of tens of thousands of distinct CDR3 sequences in the sample, just over 90% were seen once. Material: CD8+ T cells from PBMCs. The receptors stem from a human donor with multiple sclerosis.

The rearrangement joins TRBV20-1 to TRBJ2-7; perhaps TRBD2 as D (5 bases). The CDR3 has 13 residues. Germline V gives CDR1 DFQATT, CDR2 SNEGSKA (reference sequence). With 3 bases removed from V and 0 bases from J, the gap between germline ends came to 9 bases. In DNA form, the CDR3 reads TGCAGTGCTAGGGCGGGCTCCTCCTACGAGCAGTACTTC. Its protein is CSARAGSSYEQYF.

The rearrangement uses TRBV6-6 and TRBJ1-5; no clear D gene. Germline V lookup: CDR1 MNHNY, CDR2 SVGAGI (reference sequence). This CDR3 spans 13 amino acids. V was pared by 6 bases and J by 0 bases, with 6 bases between. The CDR3 DNA reads as TGTGCCAGCAGCTCAAATAGCAATCAGCCCCAGCATTTT. Its translation is CASSSNSNQPQHF.

The sample holds one count of this clonotype. The CDR3 region has the DNA TGCAGCGCAACCGGGATCCACGCTGTCTCTGGGGCCAACGTCCTGACTTTC. Protein sequence: CSATGIHAVSGANVLTF. The gene calls are TRBV29-1 and TRBJ2-6, with a tentative D call TRBD2 (5 bases). The V gene lost 7 bases and the J gene lost 0 bases, with 19 bases spanning the gap. This CDR3 is 17 amino acids long. Germline CDR1 SQVTM, CDR2 ANQGSEA.

The chain links TRBV19 to TRBJ2-5, with a weak D call TRBD1 (6 bases). V was pared by 7 bases and J by 0 bases, with 15 bases between. This CDR3 region has 15 residues. Germline values: CDR1 LNHDA, CDR2 SQIVND (reference sequence). The CDR3, as DNA: TGTGCCAGTACCCCGGGGCAGGGGTACCAAGAGACCCAGTACTTC. It codes for CASTPGQGYQETQYF.

The chain employs TRBV13 and TRBJ1-6; D is uncertain. V was cut by 1 base and J by 10 bases, with 14 bases left in between. Per the germline V gene, CDR1 is PRHDT and CDR2 is FYEKMQ (reference sequence). The CDR3 consists of 15 residues. This chain's CDR3 is CASSLEAGLGSPLHF. The DNA for the CDR3 is TGTGCCAGCAGCTTAGAGGCGGGGTTGGGGTCACCCCTCCACTTT.

Worth noting for this clonotype: An end of the junction differs from the germline gene, which may be a read error. This chain connects TRBV4-2 to TRBJ2-2, with TRBD2 identical over 13 bases. The CDR3 contains 15 residues. Per the germline V gene, CDR1 is LGHNA and CDR2 is YNFKEQ. The CDR3 loop reads CASSPTSGGAGELVF. DNA for the CDR3: TGTGCCAGCAGCCCCACTAGCGGGGGGGCCGGGGAGCTGGTTTTT.

The V call is TRBV28, the J call TRBJ2-2; D is perhaps TRBD1 (7 bases). Germline assignment: CDR1 MDHEN and CDR2 SYDVKM. This CDR3 spans 17 amino acids. Trimming stripped 7 bases from V and 3 bases from J, with 21 bases between. This CDR3 reads CASMEGVTGDDTGELFF. DNA for the CDR3: TGTGCCAGCATGGAGGGGGTAACAGGGGACGACACCGGGGAGCTGTTTTTT. The full variable domain, with the rest looked up from reference TRBV28 and TRBJ2-2, is DVKVTQSSRYLVKRTGEKVFLECVQDMDHENMFWYRQDPGLGLRLIYFSYDVKMKEKGDIPEGYSVSREKKERFSLILESASTNQTSMYLCASMEGVTGDDTGELFFGEGSRLTVL.

This rearrangement joins TRBV4-1 to TRBJ2-4; no firm D call. In germline, CDR1 is MGHRA, CDR2 YSYEKL. V lost 4 bases and J lost 3, with 10 bases in between. The CDR3 runs 14 residues. The CDR3: CASSLWAVKNIQYF. As DNA, the CDR3 is TGCGCCAGCAGCCTCTGGGCGGTCAAAAACATTCAGTACTTC.